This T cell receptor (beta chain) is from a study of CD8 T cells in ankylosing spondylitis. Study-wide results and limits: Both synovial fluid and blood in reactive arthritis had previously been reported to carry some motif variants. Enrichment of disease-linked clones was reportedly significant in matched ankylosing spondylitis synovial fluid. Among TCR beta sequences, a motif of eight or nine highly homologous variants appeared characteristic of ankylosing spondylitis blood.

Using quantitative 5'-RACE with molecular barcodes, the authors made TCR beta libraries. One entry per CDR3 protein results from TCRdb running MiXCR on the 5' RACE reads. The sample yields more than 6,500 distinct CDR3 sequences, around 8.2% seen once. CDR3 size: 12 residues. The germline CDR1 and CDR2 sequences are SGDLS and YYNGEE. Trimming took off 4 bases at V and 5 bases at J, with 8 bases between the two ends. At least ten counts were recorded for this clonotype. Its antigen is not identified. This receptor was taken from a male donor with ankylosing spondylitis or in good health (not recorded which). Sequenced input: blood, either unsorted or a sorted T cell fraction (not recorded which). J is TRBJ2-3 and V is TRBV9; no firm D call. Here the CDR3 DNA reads TGTGCCAGCAGCCCAGGCAGAGATACGCAGTATTTT. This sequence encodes CASSPGRDTQYF.